This T cell receptor (beta chain) was found in a study of T cell repertoires in cytomegalovirus infection. Study-wide results and limits: What dominated the ex vivo response were HLA-C-restricted CMV-specific TCR beta clonotypes.

There are many counts of this clonotype. Its antigen is currently unknown. TCRdb reprocessed the reads with MiXCR, giving one entry per CDR3 protein. The sample lists nearly 550,000 distinct CDR3 sequences; 16% were seen once. The ends were cut back, 2 bases at V and 1 base at J, with 20 bases in the middle. The CDR3 has 18 residues. CDR1 MDHEN and CDR2 SYDVKM come from the germline V gene. This TCR was sampled from a human donor in good health (CMV status not recorded). Some clones in this sample may be carry-over from other donors' samples. This chain connects TRBV28 to TRBJ1-1; D possibly corresponds to TRBD1 (6 bases). Source material: CD8+ T cells from PBMCs. The CDR3 bases are TGTGCCAGCAGTTTACCGGGGGCCCGGACAGATGGGAACACTGAAGCTTTCTTT. Its protein is CASSLPGARTDGNTEAFF.